The TCR beta chain described here comes from a study of cytomegalovirus exposure and HLA in healthy donors. The donors belonged to the approximately 130-subject validation cohort, separate from the roughly 700-subject first cohort. There are 16 residues in the CDR3. Trimming pared 3 bases from V and 4 bases from J, leaving 17 bases between. CDR1 is MDHEN and CDR2 is SYDVKM in the germline V gene. Sequencing used immunoSEQ multiplex PCR; TCRdb keeps in-frame clones, though not all of them. The table shows 100,000 to 150,000 clones, with around 92% occurring only once. The sequence was collected from a young man in good health and CMV-seronegative. The specimen was PBMCs. This chain links TRBV28 with TRBJ2-3; weak D call: TRBD1 (5 bases). The CDR3 loop is CASSFGRAFISDTQYF. The CDR3 DNA sequence: TGTGCCAGCAGTTTCGGCAGGGCTTTCATCTCAGATACGCAGTATTTT.